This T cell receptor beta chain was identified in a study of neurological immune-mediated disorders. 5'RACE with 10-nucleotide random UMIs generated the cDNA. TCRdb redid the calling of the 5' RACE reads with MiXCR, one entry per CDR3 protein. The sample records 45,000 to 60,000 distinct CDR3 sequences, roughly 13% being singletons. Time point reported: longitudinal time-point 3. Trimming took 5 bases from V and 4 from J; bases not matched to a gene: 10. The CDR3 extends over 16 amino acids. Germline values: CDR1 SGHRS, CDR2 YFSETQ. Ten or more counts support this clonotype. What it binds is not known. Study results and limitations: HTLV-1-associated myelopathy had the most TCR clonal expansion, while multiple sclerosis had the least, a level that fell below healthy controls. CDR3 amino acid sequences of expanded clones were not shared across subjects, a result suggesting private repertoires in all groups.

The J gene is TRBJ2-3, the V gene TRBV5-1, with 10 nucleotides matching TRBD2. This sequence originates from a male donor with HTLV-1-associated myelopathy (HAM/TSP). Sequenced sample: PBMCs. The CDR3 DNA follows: TGCGCCAGCAGTTCATTCAGCGGGGGGGCGGCAGATACGCAGTATTTT. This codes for CASSSFSGGAADTQYF. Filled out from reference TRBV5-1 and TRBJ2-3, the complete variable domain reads KAGVTQTPRYLIKTRGQQVTLSCSPISGHRSVSWYQQTPGQGLQFLFEYFSETQRNKGNFPGRFSGRQFSNSRSEMNVSTLELGDSALYLCASSSFSGGAADTQYFGPGTRLTVL.